These 30 T cell receptor beta chains were sequenced from one sample in a study of cytomegalovirus exposure and HLA in healthy donors. PCR used 60 Vbeta primers and 13 Jbeta primers. Assay used: immunoSEQ multiplex PCR; TCRdb lists only in-frame clones, some missing. The sample lists roughly 81,000 clones; around 77% were seen once. Source material: PBMCs. These receptors all stem from a boy aged 10-17 years in good health and CMV-seronegative.

The chain is built from TRBV9 and TRBJ1-4; TRBD1 aligns across 9 bases. CDR1 and CDR2 (germline): SGDLS, YYNGEE. There are 15 residues in the CDR3. The J segment lost 8 bases and the V segment lost 5 bases, leaving 10 bases of the junction unmatched. The DNA for the CDR3 is TGTGCCAGCAGTCAGACCGGGACAGGGAACGAAAAACTGTTTTTT. Translating it yields CASSQTGTGNEKLFF.

The table lists this clone with a few counts. The chain has TRBV19 and TRBJ2-1, with D perhaps matching TRBD1 (6 bases). CDR1 is LNHDA, CDR2 SQIVND, per germline (reference sequence). The CDR3 consists of 15 residues. The V and J ends lost 4 bases and 2 bases respectively, with 12 bases between them. The CDR3 coding sequence is TGTGCCAGTAGTACCCCAGGGGCGACCTACAATGAGCAGTTCTTC. Protein sequence: CASSTPGATYNEQFF.

This clone was detected once. The chain has TRBV7-2 and TRBJ2-7; tentatively, D is TRBD1 (6 bases). Germline V gene lookup returns CDR1 SGHTA and CDR2 FQGNSA. The CDR3 loop spans 14 amino acids. V was shortened by 2 bases and J by 0 bases, with 8 bases between the two germline ends. The CDR3 loop is CASSLRQASYEQYF. The CDR3 region has the DNA TGTGCCAGCAGCTTACGACAGGCCTCCTACGAGCAGTACTTC.

In its sample, this clone was seen once. V gene TRBV28 combines with J gene TRBJ2-7; maybe TRBD1 (5 bases). Per the germline V gene, CDR1 is MDHEN and CDR2 is SYDVKM. Trimming stripped 5 bases from V and 3 bases from J, with 17 bases between. The CDR3 sequence is 15 residues long. Here the CDR3 DNA reads TGTGCCAGCAGTCATGAGGACAATCCAGGCTACGAGCAGTACTTC. Translated: CASSHEDNPGYEQYF.

This sequence joins TRBV7-3 and TRBJ2-7; 9 nucleotides line up with TRBD2. CDR3 length: 13 amino acids. V lost 3 bases to trimming and J lost 7 bases; unmatched junction nucleotides: 4. Germline lookup yields CDR1 SGHTA and CDR2 FQGTGA. For the CDR3, the DNA is TGTGCCAGCAGCTTCCGGACTAGCGTAGAGCAGTACTTC. Its translation: CASSFRTSVEQYF.

This sequence joins TRBV25-1 and TRBJ1-1; the match to TRBD1 covers 7 bases. Germline V CDR1 and CDR2: MGHDK, SYGVNS. The CDR3 length is 14 residues. Trimming removed 6 bases from V and 6 bases from J; junction bases left unmatched: 10. The CDR3 spells CASRRGGLIAEAFF. The CDR3 DNA follows: TGTGCCAGCAGGAGAGGGGGCTTAATCGCTGAAGCTTTCTTT.

The chain carries TRBV28 and TRBJ1-5; 8 nucleotides align to TRBD1. V was clipped by 6 bases and J by 3 bases; unmatched bases: 7. CDR1 and CDR2 (germline): MDHEN, SYDVKM. The CDR3 is 15 residues long. CDR3 in amino acids: CASSRRQGYNQPQHF. The CDR3 coding sequence is TGTGCCAGCAGCCGGAGACAGGGGTACAATCAGCCCCAGCATTTT.

Regarding this clone: The identical CDR3 is also encoded by other nucleotide sequences in the sample. The rearrangement joins TRBV9 to TRBJ2-7; TRBD2 might be the D (5 bases). This CDR3 has 13 amino acids. Germline-derived CDR1 and CDR2 are SGDLS and YYNGEE. Trimming removed 0 bases at V and 3 bases at J, with 7 bases between. In DNA form, the CDR3 reads TGTGCCAGCAGCGTAGGACTAAGCTACGAGCAGTACTTC. Translating gives CASSVGLSYEQYF.

The chain carries TRBV4-3 and TRBJ2-2; D perhaps matches TRBD1 (6 bases). The germline gives CDR1 LGHNA, CDR2 YSLEER. V lost 2 bases and J lost 1, with 8 bases in between. This CDR3 has 15 amino acids. CDR3 nucleotide sequence: TGCGCCAGCAGCCAACTCAGGGGGAACACCGGGGAGCTGTTTTTT. This translates into CASSQLRGNTGELFF.

The V and J genes are TRBV7-9 and TRBJ1-2; TRBD1 matches at 9 bases. The CDR3 loop spans 14 amino acids. Trimming at V came to 5 bases and at J to 6 bases, leaving 7 bases not matched to a gene. In germline, CDR1 is SEHNR, CDR2 FQNEAQ (reference sequence). CDR3 DNA: TGTGCCAGCAGCCCCCGGACAGGGGAGGATGGCTACACCTTC. Its protein is CASSPRTGEDGYTF.

The chain is built from TRBV28 and TRBJ1-1; D not resolved. V dropped 3 bases and J dropped 6 bases, with 11 bases sitting between them. The CDR3 consists of 13 residues. CDR1 MDHEN and CDR2 SYDVKM come from the germline V gene. CDR3 in amino acids: CASSLAGIAEAFF. The CDR3 DNA follows: TGTGCCAGCAGTTTGGCGGGGATCGCTGAAGCTTTCTTT.

V and J are TRBV12-5 and TRBJ2-1, with TRBD1 identical over 7 bases. CDR3 length equals 16 residues. Germline lookup yields CDR1 LGHNT and CDR2 FRNRAP. J lost 5 bases, V lost 0 bases, and 7 bases had no gene match. The CDR3 here is CASGLVLGQTDNEQFF. CDR3 nucleotides: TGTGCTAGTGGTTTGGTACTGGGACAGACCGACAATGAGCAGTTCTTC.

The chain has TRBV5-4 and TRBJ2-2; 10 nucleotides align to TRBD2. From germline, CDR1 is SGHNT and CDR2 YYREEE (reference sequence). There are 16 residues in the CDR3. After removal of 2 bases from V and 7 bases from J, the junction contained 8 bases not matched to a gene. The CDR3 sequence is CASSFASGGRGGELFF. CDR3 nucleotide sequence: TGTGCCAGCAGCTTTGCTAGCGGGGGCCGCGGCGGGGAGCTGTTTTTT.

The genes are TRBV9 and TRBJ2-4; D possibly corresponds to TRBD1 (6 bases). V was pared by 4 bases and J by 7 bases, with 15 bases between. This CDR3 region has 14 residues. Germline CDR1 and CDR2: SGDLS and YYNGEE. CDR3 region: CASSTEQGRNIQYF. The CDR3 DNA follows: TGTGCCAGCAGCACAGAACAGGGTAGGAACATTCAGTACTTC.

J is TRBJ2-5 and V is TRBV7-2; D is uncertain. With the DNA end fitting TRBJ2-7 better, the J assignment may be wrong. CDR3 length: 13 residues. Germline CDR1 is SGHTA and CDR2 is FQGNSA. The CDR3 loop reads CASSLARTYEQYF. CDR3 in DNA: TGTGCCAGCAGCTTAGCCCGAACCTACGAGCAGTACTTC.

This chain links TRBV6-1 with TRBJ2-7, with TRBD2 as a possible D gene (5 bases). The V end was cut by 0 bases, the J end by 3 bases, with 18 bases between. The germline gives CDR1 MNHNS, CDR2 SASEGT. This CDR3 spans 17 amino acids. The CDR3 nucleotides are TGTGCCAGCAGTGAAGCCCGAGGGCCCTTGGCCTACTACGAGCAGTACTTC. This encodes CASSEARGPLAYYEQYF.

The rearrangement uses TRBV2 and TRBJ2-3; 7 positions agree with TRBD2. Per germline, CDR1 SNHLY and CDR2 FYNNEI. The CDR3 is made up of 15 amino acids. V shed 5 bases and J 2 bases; nucleotides not matched to a gene: 7. The CDR3 DNA follows: TGTGCCAGCAGTCTACCAGCGGGGACCACAGATACGCAGTATTTT. It codes for CASSLPAGTTDTQYF.

The rearrangement joins TRBV30 to TRBJ1-3; possibly TRBD1 for D (5 bases). The CDR3 is 13 residues long. Deletions cut 2 bases from V and 4 bases from J, with 9 bases between. The germline CDR1 and CDR2 sequences are GTSNPN and SVGIG (reference sequence). In DNA form, the CDR3 reads TGTGCCTGGAGTTGGGGCGGCGGAAACACCATATATTTT. Encoded protein: CAWSWGGGNTIYF. Complete variable domain (other parts from reference TRBV30 and TRBJ1-3): SQTIHQWPATLVQPVGSPLSLECTVEGTSNPNLYWYRQAAGRGLQLLFYSVGIGQISSEVPQNLSASRPQDRQFILSSKKLLLSDSGFYLCAWSWGGGNTIYFGEGSWLTVV.

In nucleotides, the CDR3 is TGTGCCAGCAGCCTGGACAGCGTCGGCGAGCAGTACTTC. It encodes CASSLDSVGEQYF. The chain combines TRBV7-6 with TRBJ2-7; D is perhaps TRBD1 (6 bases). CDR1 is SGHVS and CDR2 is FNYEAQ in the germline V gene. Deletions cut 5 bases from V and 6 bases from J, with 14 bases between. The CDR3 contains 13 residues.

The chain couples TRBV20-1 to TRBJ2-7; unclear D gene. Germline CDR1 reads DFQATT; CDR2 reads SNEGSKA (reference sequence). V was pared by 5 bases and J by 3 bases, with 5 bases between. CDR3 size: 10 residues. CDR3: CSARDYEQYF. Written as DNA, the CDR3 is TGCAGTGCTCGCGACTACGAGCAGTACTTC.

The gene calls are TRBV11-2 and TRBJ1-2; no definite D call. Trimming took 3 bases from V and 7 from J, leaving 12 bases between them. Looked up from germline, CDR1 is SGHAT and CDR2 is FQNNGV. The CDR3 is 13 residues long. The CDR3 sequence is CASSFEVDRGYTF. CDR3 sequence (DNA): TGTGCCAGCAGCTTTGAGGTCGATCGTGGCTACACCTTC.

The V call is TRBV14, the J call TRBJ2-1; maybe TRBD1 (5 bases). Germline loops: CDR1 SGHDN, CDR2 FVKESK. V dropped 1 base and J dropped 4 bases, with 14 bases sitting between them. This CDR3 comprises 16 residues. The CDR3 coding sequence is TGTGCCAGCAGCCAAGGACAGTTCGGACGGTACAATGAGCAGTTCTTC. The encoded protein is CASSQGQFGRYNEQFF.

The chain couples TRBV30 to TRBJ2-7, with D unresolved. Trimming removed 0 bases at V and 5 bases at J, with 11 bases between. Germline lookup yields CDR1 GTSNPN and CDR2 SVGIG (reference sequence). The CDR3 extends over 13 amino acids. The CDR3 DNA is TGTGCCTGGAGTGTCGCAGGCCCCCACGAGCAGTACTTC. It is translated as CAWSVAGPHEQYF.

The chain combines TRBV11-2 with TRBJ2-7; the D gene is possibly TRBD1 (6 bases). The V gene lost 5 bases and the J gene lost 0 bases, with 11 bases spanning the gap. The germline V gene encodes CDR1 SGHAT and CDR2 FQNNGV. This CDR3 comprises 14 residues. The CDR3 DNA is TGTGCCAGCAGCCCCGGGACACACTCCTACGAGCAGTACTTC. Residues: CASSPGTHSYEQYF.

A few counts support this clone. The rearrangement links TRBV30 to TRBJ2-2; TRBD2 matches 8 bases. CDR3 length equals 15 residues. The V gene end was trimmed by 8 bases and the J gene end by 2 bases; junction bases not matched to a gene: 10. Germline V gene sequence: CDR1 GTSNPN, CDR2 SVGIG (reference sequence). The CDR3 region is CARGGSAGNTGELFF. CDR3 DNA: TGTGCCCGGGGGGGATCAGCGGGAAACACCGGGGAGCTGTTTTTT.

This rearrangement joins TRBV4-3 to TRBJ2-7, with TRBD2 matching 7 bases. The germline V gene has CDR1 LGHNA and CDR2 YSLEER. V lost 1 base, J lost 3 bases, and 6 bases stayed unmatched. CDR3 length equals 15 residues. CDR3 protein: CASSQALAGGYEQYF. CDR3 nucleotide sequence: TGCGCCAGCAGCCAAGCGTTAGCGGGTGGCTACGAGCAGTACTTC.

The chain recombines TRBV4-3 with TRBJ1-2; D is uncertain. This CDR3 has 12 amino acids. V lost 8 bases, J lost 3 bases, and 10 bases lay in between. Looked up from germline, CDR1 is LGHNA and CDR2 is YSLEER. The CDR3 reads CASWQSDYGYTF. The CDR3 region has the DNA TGCGCCAGCTGGCAGTCCGACTATGGCTACACCTTC.

The rearrangement uses TRBV20-1 and TRBJ2-3; no clear D. The CDR3 is 11 amino acids. Germline V gives CDR1 DFQATT, CDR2 SNEGSKA (reference sequence). The V end lost 3 bases, the J end lost 6 bases, and 7 bases lay between the germline ends. The CDR3 DNA is TGCAGTGCTAGGGCCTTTGATACGCAGTATTTT. Protein product: CSARAFDTQYF.

The chain uses TRBV28 and TRBJ1-1; TRBD1 aligns across 10 bases. The CDR3 is 17 residues long. J gave up 7 bases and V 8 bases, and 19 bases lay outside the gene matches. Looked up from germline, CDR1 is MDHEN and CDR2 is SYDVKM. The CDR3 spells CASPPRTGGISVHEAFF. DNA of the CDR3: TGTGCCAGCCCCCCCAGGACAGGGGGAATCTCGGTACATGAAGCTTTCTTT.

The chain joins TRBV25-1 to TRBJ2-2; TRBD1 matches 8 bases. Unmatched junction bases numbered 13, after V lost 3 bases and J lost 7 bases. Germline CDR1 MGHDK, CDR2 SYGVNS. This CDR3 has 17 amino acids. CDR3 amino acids: CASSDVGRGPAGGELFF. The CDR3 nucleotides read TGTGCCAGCAGTGACGTTGGCAGGGGGCCCGCCGGCGGGGAGCTGTTTTTT.